These T cell receptor beta chains were read from a single sample in a study of type 1 regulatory T cells. What these receptors recognize is not known. A single record per CDR3 protein comes from TCRdb applying MiXCR to the reads. The sample lists 60,000 to 70,000 distinct CDR3 sequences, about three fifths occurring once. The source material was cultured T cells, either the whole culture or a sorted T cell fraction (not recorded which). These receptors were collected from a human donor in good health. CDR3s include the opening cysteine and the closing phenylalanine or tryptophan. D genes are given only for firm matches. Clone size, where shown, is once, few, many, or a class for clones that have expanded.

V gene	J gene	CDR3 length	clone size	D gene	CDR3 DNA	CDR3 protein
TRBV5-4	TRBJ2-2	18	NA	TRBD2	TGTGCCAGCAGCCGAACCGGAGGCGGGAGCCGGAACACCGGGGAGCTGTTTTTT	CASSRTGGGSRNTGELFF
TRBV20-1	TRBJ2-3	16	few	NA	TGCAGTGCTAGACCAGGGACTCTTCCTAGCACAGATACGCAGTATTTT	CSARPGTLPSTDTQYF
TRBV3-1	TRBJ2-3	14	NA	NA	TGTGCCAGCAGCCAAGAGGGCAACACAGATACGCAGTATTTT	CASSQEGNTDTQYF
TRBV7-9	TRBJ2-4	15	once	NA	TGTGCCAGCAGCCCGACAGGAGGAGCCAAAAACATTCAGTACTTC	CASSPTGGAKNIQYF
TRBV4-3	TRBJ2-2	15	NA	NA	TGCGCCAGCAGCCAACCGGGACACCACACCGGGGAGCTGTTTTTT	CASSQPGHHTGELFF
TRBV10-2	TRBJ2-2	14	NA	NA	TGCGCCAGCGGCGTCGGGGTACTCACCGGGGAGCTGTTTTTT	CASGVGVLTGELFF
TRBV7-2	TRBJ2-5	13	NA	NA	TGTGTCAGCAGCTTAGTATCCTCAGAGACCCAGTACTTC	CVSSLVSSETQYF
TRBV27	TRBJ1-2	13	NA	NA	TGTGCCAGCCGTGGCGGTCCTAACTATGGCTACACCTTC	CASRGGPNYGYTF
TRBV2	TRBJ2-1	17	NA	NA	TGTGCCAGCAGTGATTTACATCTGAGCGGAGATTACAATGAGCAGTTCTTC	CASSDLHLSGDYNEQFF
TRBV6-1	TRBJ2-3	16	NA	TRBD2	TGTGCCAGCAGTGCGCTAGCGGGAGGGCCCGGAGATACGCAGTATTTT	CASSALAGGPGDTQYF
TRBV7-9	TRBJ2-2	19	NA	NA	TGTGCCAGCAGTTCGCCCTCGGTTCGAGGGGGAGCGAACACCGGGGAGCTGTTTTTT	CASSSPSVRGGANTGELFF
TRBV7-6	TRBJ2-1	13	NA	NA	TGTGCCAGCAGCCGAGGGCTAGGAACTGAGCAGTTCTTC	CASSRGLGTEQFF
TRBV20-1	TRBJ2-6	17	NA	TRBD1	TGCAGTGCTAGAGATTTTGGACAGGGGACTGGGGCCAACGTCCTGACTTTC	CSARDFGQGTGANVLTF
TRBV12-3/TRBV12-4	TRBJ2-5	15	NA	TRBD2	TGTGCCAGCAGTCTTCTAGCGGGAGCCCAAGAGACCCAGTACTTC	CASSLLAGAQETQYF
TRBV29-1	TRBJ2-3	15	NA	TRBD2	TGCAGCAGCCTAGGTAGCGGGGTGTACACAGATACGCAGTATTTT	CSSLGSGVYTDTQYF
TRBV7-8	TRBJ2-5	14	NA	TRBD1	TGTGCCAGCAGCCAACAGGGGGCTGGGGAGACCCAGTACTTC	CASSQQGAGETQYF
TRBV15	TRBJ2-7	15	NA	TRBD2	TGTGCCACCAGCAGAGATCAGGGAGGGCCCTACGAGCAGTACTTC	CATSRDQGGPYEQYF
TRBV5-1	TRBJ1-4	14	NA	NA	TGCGCCAGCAGTCGCACTACGACTAATGAAAAACTGTTTTTT	CASSRTTTNEKLFF
TRBV7-3	TRBJ2-5	16	NA	NA	TGTGCCAGCAGCTCAACCCCGTTTGGTGGAAAAGAGACCCAGTACTTC	CASSSTPFGGKETQYF
TRBV12-3/TRBV12-4	TRBJ2-1	16	NA	TRBD2	TGTGCCAGCAGCCCCGGCGGGGGACTAGGCGTCTATGAGCAGTTCTTC	CASSPGGGLGVYEQFF
TRBV20-1	TRBJ1-5	15	once	TRBD1	TGCAGTGCTATCGAGGGACAGCGTATCAATCAGCCCCAGCATTTT	CSAIEGQRINQPQHF
TRBV3-1	TRBJ1-1	13	NA	NA	TGTGCCAGCAGCCCGAAACAGGGTCTAGGAGCTTTCTTT	CASSPKQGLGAFF
TRBV28	TRBJ2-2	16	NA	TRBD1	TGTGCCAGCAGTCTGGGACAGGGGGCCCTCACCGGGGAGCTGTTTTTT	CASSLGQGALTGELFF
TRBV7-2	TRBJ2-5	12	NA	NA	TGTGCCAGCAGCCACGACGGTGAGACCCAGTACTTC	CASSHDGETQYF
TRBV10-3	TRBJ1-1	13	few	NA	TGTGCCACTATAGGGGCGTTGAACACTGAAGCTTTCTTT	CATIGALNTEAFF
TRBV7-9	TRBJ1-2	11	NA	NA	TGTGCCAGCAGCTTAGTAAATGGCTACACCTTC	CASSLVNGYTF
TRBV27	TRBJ2-3	14	NA	TRBD2	TGTGCCAGCAGCCAGGGACTAGCGGGAGATACGCAGTATTTT	CASSQGLAGDTQYF
TRBV5-4	TRBJ2-7	14	NA	TRBD2	TGTGCCAGCAGCTCCGGGGCAGCGGGAGCCGAGCAGTACTTC	CASSSGAAGAEQYF
TRBV11-2	TRBJ2-1	14	once	TRBD2	TGTGCCAGCAGCCGGACTAGCGGGTTCAATGAGCAGTTCTTC	CASSRTSGFNEQFF
TRBV19	TRBJ2-2	18	NA	TRBD2	TGTGCCAGTACCTGGGGAATAACTAGCGGGAGGGATAGAGGGGAGCTGTTTTTT	CASTWGITSGRDRGELFF
TRBV7-6	TRBJ2-3	12	NA	TRBD1	TGTGCCAGTACAGGGGGCGCAGATACGCAGTATTTT	CASTGGADTQYF
TRBV9	TRBJ2-7	15	medium-sized	NA	TGTGCCAGCAGCGTACAATCCGGCAGTAACTACGAGCAGTACTTC	CASSVQSGSNYEQYF
TRBV9	TRBJ1-6	15	NA	TRBD1	TGTGCCAGCAGCGTAGAAGGACAGGGAAGGTCACCCCTCCACTTT	CASSVEGQGRSPLHF
TRBV7-3	TRBJ2-1	15	NA	TRBD2	TGTGCCAGCAGCTTAAGACTAGCGGCTAACAATGAGCAGTTCTTC	CASSLRLAANNEQFF
TRBV5-1	TRBJ2-1	14	many	TRBD2	TGCGCCAGCAGCTTTCTAGCGGGAGATAATGAGCAGTTCTTC	CASSFLAGDNEQFF
TRBV4-1	TRBJ2-3	17	medium-sized	TRBD2	TGCGCCAGCAGCACAGTCCCTCGGCAGCGGGAGAGAGATACGCAGTATTTT	CASSTVPRQRERDTQYF
TRBV9	TRBJ2-2	16	NA	NA	TGTGCCAGCAGCGAGATACAGGGATATAACACCGGGGAGCTGTTTTTT	CASSEIQGYNTGELFF
TRBV11-2	TRBJ2-5	15	NA	TRBD2	TGTGCCAGCAGCCCGAGACTAGCGTACCAAGAGACCCAGTACTTC	CASSPRLAYQETQYF
TRBV20-1	TRBJ1-6	16	many	TRBD1	TGCAGTGCTAAATGGTTCGGGACAGCGACTAATTCACCCCTCCACTTT	CSAKWFGTATNSPLHF
TRBV5-1	TRBJ2-1	13	NA	TRBD2	TGCGCCAGCAGCCCGGGACTATTCAATGAGCAGTTCTTC	CASSPGLFNEQFF
TRBV19	TRBJ2-3	12	NA	NA	TGTGCCAGTAGTATCCCTACAGATACGCAGTATTTT	CASSIPTDTQYF